This T cell receptor (beta chain) was observed in a study of response to subunit inactivated influenza vaccine. Study findings and constraints: Every seasonal influenza vaccination brings in few new T cells, the authors suggested.

TCRdb analysed the RT-PCR reads with MiXCR anew, one entry per CDR3 protein. The repertoire includes 700,000 to 900,000 distinct CDR3 sequences, approximately 22% of them detected once, and more than 8.5% sits in the top ten. For this clonotype: Antigen specificity is unknown.

The length of the CDR3 is 14 residues. Germline V CDR1 and CDR2: SQVTM, ANQGSEA. V was pared by 4 bases and J by 3 bases, with 9 bases of the junction left unmatched. The material was PBMCs from blood, obtained more than 4 days after vaccination. This TCR came from a man aged 50-60 years who received an inactivated influenza vaccine. This sequence joins TRBV29-1 and TRBJ2-7, with 7 bases matching TRBD1. CDR3 protein: CSVAPRQGGYEQYF. DNA of the CDR3: TGCAGCGTTGCTCCCCGACAGGGTGGCTACGAGCAGTACTTC.